The rows below give T cell receptor beta chains drawn from one sample of a study of T cell repertoires in cytomegalovirus infection. The antigens for these receptors are not known. MiXCR, applied by TCRdb to the reads, yields one record per CDR3 protein. The sample contains approximately 600,000 distinct CDR3 sequences, 40% of which appear only once. Sequencing was performed on cultured PBMCs, taken from culture after CMV antigen stimulation. Source of these receptors: a human donor in good health (CMV status not recorded). Some clones in this sample may be carry-over from other donors' samples. CDR3s include the opening cysteine and the closing phenylalanine or tryptophan. D genes are given only for firm matches. Only some rows state a clone size, as once, few, many or a class for expanded clones.

j_call | clone_size | v_call | d_call | cdr3_aa | cdr3_nt
TRBJ2-1 | . | TRBV7-4 | . | CAIRVYNEQFF | TGTGCCATCCGGGTTTACAATGAGCAGTTCTTC
TRBJ2-2 | . | TRBV10-2 | . | CATDRSLRSGEAWTGELFF | TGCGCCACGGACAGAAGCCTACGGTCGGGAGAAGCGTGGACCGGGGAGCTGTTTTTT
TRBJ2-4 | . | TRBV7-9 | . | CASSPLWSAVNIQYF | TGTGCCAGCAGCCCCCTTTGGTCAGCGGTCAACATTCAGTACTTC
TRBJ1-4 | few | TRBV28 | . | CASSLGAEDEKLFF | TGTGCCAGCAGTTTGGGGGCGGAGGATGAAAAACTGTTTTTT
TRBJ2-3 | . | TRBV19 | . | CASSTGGSVGDTQYF | TGTGCCAGTAGTACTGGAGGGAGCGTAGGAGATACGCAGTATTTT
TRBJ2-5 | many | TRBV6-5 | . | CASSPRDPKRSDQYF | TGTGCCAGCAGCCCCCGGGACCCCAAACGGTCCGACCAGTACTTC
TRBJ2-5 | few | TRBV7-2 | . | CASSLRGPNQETQYF | TGTGCCAGCAGCCTCAGGGGTCCGAACCAAGAGACCCAGTACTTC
TRBJ2-1 | . | TRBV4-3 | . | CASSNKRSSYNEQFF | TGCGCCAGCAGTAACAAGAGAAGCTCCTACAATGAGCAGTTCTTC
TRBJ2-1 | . | TRBV19 | . | CASSITRERNEQFF | TGTGCCAGTAGTATAACCCGAGAGCGCAATGAGCAGTTCTTC
TRBJ2-3 | . | TRBV6-6 | TRBD2 | CASNPVGGVTDTQYF | TGTGCCAGCAACCCGGTCGGGGGGGTCACAGATACGCAGTATTTT
TRBJ2-3 | . | TRBV5-1 | . | CASSLESAAVDTQYF | TGCGCCAGCAGCTTGGAATCGGCGGCAGTGGATACGCAGTATTTT
TRBJ2-1 | many | TRBV4-1 | . | CASSQVTVGLGYNEQFF | TGCGCCAGCAGCCAAGTCACGGTTGGCTTGGGTTACAATGAGCAGTTCTTC
TRBJ2-7 | few | TRBV3-1 | . | CASSQGLSSYEQYF | TGTGCCAGCAGCCAAGGGTTAAGCTCCTACGAGCAGTACTTC
TRBJ2-5 | . | TRBV9 | TRBD1 | CASSERSGGLVGETQYF | TGTGCCAGCAGCGAGCGCTCAGGGGGCCTGGTTGGAGAGACCCAGTACTTC
TRBJ1-3 | few | TRBV5-1 | . | CASSLEGSPSGNTIYF | TGCGCCAGCAGCTTAGAGGGGAGTCCCTCTGGAAACACCATATATTTT
TRBJ1-6 | . | TRBV6-1 | . | CASSEAGGPNSPLHF | TGTGCCAGCAGTGAAGCGGGGGGCCCAAATTCACCCCTCCACTTT
TRBJ1-1 | . | TRBV6-5 | . | CASSRGRGVAFF | TGTGCCAGCAGTCGGGGGCGTGGGGTAGCTTTCTTT
TRBJ2-5 | . | TRBV2 | . | CASSRGTEETQYF | TGTGCCAGCAGTAGGGGCACTGAAGAGACCCAGTACTTC
TRBJ2-6 | . | TRBV9 | . | CASSGYRSSGANVLTF | TGTGCCAGCAGCGGATACAGGAGCTCTGGGGCCAACGTCCTGACTTTC
TRBJ2-5 | . | TRBV7-4 | . | CARIRGGAGETQYF | TGTGCCAGAATCCGAGGAGGGGCTGGGGAGACCCAGTACTTC
TRBJ2-5 | few | TRBV4-1 | . | CASSQDSGTQYF | TGCGCCAGCAGCCAAGATTCTGGGACCCAGTACTTC
TRBJ2-3 | . | TRBV7-7 | TRBD1 | CASSQSGTETDTQYF | TGTGCCAGCAGTCAATCCGGGACAGAGACAGATACGCAGTATTTT
TRBJ1-5 | once | TRBV7-2 | . | CASSLAPGLGPQHF | TGTGCCAGCAGCTTAGCGCCCGGGCTCGGGCCCCAGCATTTT
TRBJ1-2 | . | TRBV12-3/TRBV12-4 | . | CASSAGISALKDYTF | TGTGCCAGCAGTGCCGGGATAAGTGCTTTAAAGGACTACACCTTC
TRBJ2-7 | many | TRBV6-1 | TRBD1 | CASSFRTGYEQYF | TGTGCCAGCAGCTTCCGGACAGGCTACGAGCAGTACTTC
TRBJ2-5 | . | TRBV7-2 | . | CASSLYSGGGGETQYF | TGTGCCAGCAGCTTATATAGCGGAGGTGGGGGAGAGACCCAGTACTTC
TRBJ1-6 | . | TRBV14 | . | CASSLFRGRNSPLHF | TGTGCCAGCAGCCTTTTCAGGGGCCGGAATTCACCCCTCCACTTT
TRBJ1-4 | . | TRBV12-3/TRBV12-4 | . | CASRSNEKLFF | TGTGCCAGTAGGTCTAATGAAAAACTGTTTTTT
TRBJ2-5 | . | TRBV19 | . | CASSIAGTDQETQYF | TGTGCCAGTAGTATAGCGGGGACGGACCAAGAGACCCAGTACTTC
TRBJ1-3 | . | TRBV28 | . | CASRRASGNTIYF | TGTGCCAGCCGACGAGCCTCTGGAAACACCATATATTTT
TRBJ2-3 | once | TRBV6-2/TRBV6-3 | . | CASTQTGADTQYF | TGTGCCAGCACCCAGACGGGGGCAGATACGCAGTATTTT
TRBJ1-1 | . | TRBV5-4 | TRBD1 | CASSLPYRDRENTEAFF | TGTGCCAGCAGCTTGCCCTATAGGGACAGGGAGAACACTGAAGCTTTCTTT
TRBJ2-3 | few | TRBV20-1 | TRBD2 | CSARAGTSGTDTQYF | TGCAGTGCTAGAGCAGGGACTAGCGGGACAGATACGCAGTATTTT
TRBJ1-1 | . | TRBV7-4 | . | CASSRGWENTEAFF | TGTGCCAGCAGCAGAGGGTGGGAGAACACTGAAGCTTTCTTT
TRBJ2-2 | . | TRBV7-8 | . | CASSPRGANNANTGELFF | TGTGCCAGCAGCCCCCGTGGAGCCAATAATGCGAACACCGGGGAGCTGTTTTTT
TRBJ2-7 | few | TRBV7-2 | . | CASSLAGAAYEQYF | TGTGCCAGCAGCTTAGCGGGGGCCGCATACGAGCAGTACTTC
TRBJ2-1 | . | TRBV12-3/TRBV12-4 | . | CASSFSESSYNEQFF | TGTGCCAGCAGTTTTTCGGAGAGCTCCTACAATGAGCAGTTCTTC
TRBJ1-1 | . | TRBV5-4 | . | CASSTPGGGLAEAFF | TGTGCCAGCAGCACCCCCGGGGGCGGGTTGGCTGAAGCTTTCTTT